The 8 T cell receptor beta chains given below trace back to one sample, sequenced in a study of beta chain features in type 1 diabetes. Expressed TCRB transcripts were sequenced because the entire RNA isolate underwent reverse transcription. Only in-frame clones appear in the TCRdb table, and some are missing; sequencing was by immunoSEQ multiplex PCR. In the table there are about 150,000 clones, approximately 12% of which are singletons. The sequencing input was central memory CD4+ T cells from blood. The receptors derive from a man between 18 and 29 years old in good health.

A few counts support this clone. The chain carries TRBV25-1 and TRBJ1-5; D gene uncertain. The CDR3 contains 13 residues. Per the germline V gene, CDR1 is MGHDK and CDR2 is SYGVNS. Trimming cost V 0 bases and J 6 bases, with 6 bases left between them. CDR3 nucleotides: TGTGCCAGCAGTGAATATATTGGTCAGCCCCAGCATTTT. Amino acids: CASSEYIGQPQHF.

V usage is TRBV5-1 and J usage is TRBJ1-1, with no clear D. From germline, CDR1 is SGHRS and CDR2 YFSETQ. The V and J ends lost 0 bases and 1 base respectively, with 7 bases between them. CDR3 length: 14 residues. CDR3 DNA: TGCGCCAGCAGCTTGGAGAGGAAGAACACTGAAGCTTTCTTT. The encoded protein is CASSLERKNTEAFF.

This clone came up a few times. This chain joins TRBV7-9 and TRBJ2-5; TRBD1 matches at 9 bases. This CDR3 is built from 15 residues. The germline gives CDR1 SEHNR, CDR2 FQNEAQ (reference sequence). V lost 5 bases to trimming and J lost 6 bases; unmatched junction nucleotides: 10. CDR3 coding DNA: TGTGCCAGCAGCGGCCGGGACAGGGTCTGGAAGACCCAGTACTTC. This codes for CASSGRDRVWKTQYF.

The CDR3 DNA sequence: TGTGCCAGCAGGGCAGGGGAGACCCAGTACTTC. Translation gives CASRAGETQYF. The chain is built from TRBV2 and TRBJ2-5; maybe TRBD1 (5 bases). The V gene lost 6 bases and the J gene lost 5 bases, with 7 bases spanning the gap. CDR1 and CDR2 from the germline V gene are SNHLY and FYNNEI. The CDR3 extends over 11 amino acids.

The V gene is TRBV29-1, the J gene TRBJ2-5; D remains ambiguous. With the DNA end fitting TRBJ2-7 better, the J assignment may be wrong. This CDR3 contains 13 residues. The germline CDR1 and CDR2 sequences are SQVTM and ANQGSEA. CDR3 region: CSVEGLGGYEQYF. The CDR3, as DNA: TGCAGCGTTGAAGGGCTAGGTGGCTACGAGCAGTACTTC.

This clone was counted a single time. The chain recombines TRBV9 with TRBJ2-3, with D possibly matching TRBD2 (6 bases). From germline, CDR1 is SGDLS and CDR2 YYNGEE. This CDR3 has 17 amino acids. V was trimmed by 4 bases and J by 3 bases, leaving 21 bases between them. The CDR3 loop reads CASSPLPGLPRTDTQYF. The CDR3 bases are TGTGCCAGCAGCCCCCTCCCGGGACTCCCGCGTACAGATACGCAGTATTTT. The variable domain in full, with the rest retrieved from reference TRBV9 and TRBJ2-3, is DSGVTQTPKHLITATGQRVTLRCSPRSGDLSVYWYQQSLDQGLQFLIQYYNGEERAKGNILERFSAQQFPDLHSELNLSSLELGDSALYFCASSPLPGLPRTDTQYFGPGTRLTVL.

This clone has just a few counts. V gene TRBV10-3 combines with J gene TRBJ1-1, with a possible D match to TRBD1 (5 bases). V lost 4 bases to trimming and J lost 5 bases, with 8 bases between them. The CDR3 spans 12 residues. The germline V gene encodes CDR1 ENHRY and CDR2 SYGVKD. For the CDR3, the DNA is TGTGCCATCAGTGTCAGGGAAACTGAAGCTTTCTTT. It encodes CAISVRETEAFF.

This clone has only a few counts. V is TRBV25-1 and J is TRBJ2-7, with D possibly being TRBD1 (5 bases). Germline V gene data show CDR1 as MGHDK and CDR2 as SYGVNS. The CDR3 extends over 15 amino acids. V was trimmed by 1 base and J by 5 bases, leaving 15 bases between them. CDR3 DNA: TGTGCCAGCAGTGAATCAAACAGGTTCAGGAACGAGCAGTACTTC. Its translation: CASSESNRFRNEQYF.